This TCR beta chain derives from a study of T cells in Graves' hyperthyroidism and ophthalmopathy. The sample holds many counts of this clonotype. Looked up from germline, CDR1 is DFQATT and CDR2 is SNEGSKA (reference sequence). The trim removed 3 bases at V and 5 bases at J, leaving 3 bases unmatched. The CDR3 extends over 12 amino acids. Researchers amplified the TCR beta CDR3 regions from RNA transcripts. When the TCR CDR3 underwent first-round RT-PCR, the HTBI primer set was used. TCRdb re-derived calls from the multiplex PCR reads in MiXCR, one entry per CDR3 protein. The profile covers 500,000 to 600,000 distinct CDR3 sequences, with 16% appearing a single time and under 20% taken by the ten largest.

The TCR was taken from a woman younger than 30 with Graves' hyperthyroidism. The V call is TRBV20-1, the J call TRBJ2-5; 7 bases map to TRBD2. Material: blood. In DNA, the CDR3 is TGCAGTGCTAGCGACGGGAGGGAGACCCAGTACTTC. It translates to CSASDGRETQYF.